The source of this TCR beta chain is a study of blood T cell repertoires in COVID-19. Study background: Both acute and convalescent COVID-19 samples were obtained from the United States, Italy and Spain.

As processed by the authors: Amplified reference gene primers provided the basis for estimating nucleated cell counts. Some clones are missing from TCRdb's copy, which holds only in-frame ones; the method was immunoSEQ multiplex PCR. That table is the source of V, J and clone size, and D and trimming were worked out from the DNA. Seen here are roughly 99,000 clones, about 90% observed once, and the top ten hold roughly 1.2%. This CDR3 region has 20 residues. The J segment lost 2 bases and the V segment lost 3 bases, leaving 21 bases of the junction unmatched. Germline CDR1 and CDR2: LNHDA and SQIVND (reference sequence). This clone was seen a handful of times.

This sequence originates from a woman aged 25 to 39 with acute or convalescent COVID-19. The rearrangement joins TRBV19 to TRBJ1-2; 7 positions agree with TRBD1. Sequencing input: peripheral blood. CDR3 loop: CASSIGDRNRVTYGNYGYTF. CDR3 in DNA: TGTGCCAGTAGTATCGGGGACAGAAACAGAGTCACGTATGGAAACTATGGCTACACCTTC.